The rows below give T cell receptor beta chains drawn from one sample of a study of cytomegalovirus exposure and HLA in healthy donors. Produced via immunoSEQ multiplex PCR; TCRdb's table is partial and in-frame only. The sample contains 90,000 to 110,000 clones, approximately 79% of which appear only once. Sequencing was performed on PBMCs. The receptors derive from a man younger than 40 in good health and CMV-seropositive. CDR3s include the opening cysteine and the closing phenylalanine or tryptophan. Each record gives: clone size, J gene, V gene, D gene, CDR3 protein, CDR3 DNA. D genes are given only for firm matches. Size is omitted from some rows. Given values are once, few, many or a class for expanded clones.

-	TRBJ2-7	TRBV2	TRBD1	CASTDRVYEQYF	TGTGCCAGCACCGACAGGGTATACGAGCAGTACTTC
-	TRBJ2-7	TRBV2	TRBD2	CASRRTTSGVHEQYF	TGTGCCAGCAGACGGACGACTAGCGGGGTACACGAGCAGTACTTC
-	TRBJ2-3	TRBV6-4	TRBD2	CASSDSKASGGASDTQYF	TGTGCCAGCAGTGACTCGAAGGCTAGCGGGGGGGCCAGCGATACGCAGTATTTT
few	TRBJ2-7	TRBV30	-	CAWATTRRGSPYEQYF	TGTGCCTGGGCTACAACTCGGCGGGGCTCGCCCTACGAGCAGTACTTC
once	TRBJ2-5	TRBV4-2	TRBD1	CASSQGTVQETQYF	TGTGCCAGCAGCCAGGGGACAGTCCAAGAGACCCAGTACTTC
-	TRBJ1-2	TRBV15	-	CATSRDPQPGRDGYTF	TGTGCCACCAGCAGAGATCCCCAGCCAGGGAGGGATGGCTACACCTTC
-	TRBJ2-2	TRBV30	-	CAWSYSVTWELFF	TGTGCCTGGAGTTACTCTGTAACTTGGGAGCTGTTTTTT
few	TRBJ2-7	TRBV4-2	-	CASSQEGRGPYEQYF	TGTGCCAGCAGCCAAGAGGGCAGGGGTCCCTACGAGCAGTACTTC
-	TRBJ2-7	TRBV30	-	CAWSPGINYEQYF	TGTGCCTGGAGCCCCGGGATCAACTACGAGCAGTACTTC
-	TRBJ2-1	TRBV7-2	TRBD1	CASSYRGAYNEQFF	TGTGCCAGCAGCTACAGGGGGGCCTACAATGAGCAGTTCTTC
-	TRBJ2-2	TRBV2	TRBD1	CASSAPRTGVNTGELFF	TGTGCCAGCAGTGCGCCCCGGACAGGGGTGAACACCGGGGAGCTGTTTTTT
-	TRBJ1-2	TRBV6-6	TRBD1	CASSHRDRGYGYTF	TGTGCCAGCAGCCACCGGGACAGGGGCTATGGCTACACCTTC
many	TRBJ1-1	TRBV5-1	TRBD1	CASSPTGGWGGTEAFF	TGCGCCAGCAGCCCTACAGGGGGCTGGGGAGGCACTGAAGCTTTCTTT
-	TRBJ1-1	TRBV5-1	TRBD1	CASSFSGTVLNTEAFF	TGCGCCAGCAGCTTTTCCGGGACAGTCCTGAACACTGAAGCTTTCTTT
-	TRBJ2-5	TRBV7-9	-	CASSLDAIARETQYF	TGTGCCAGCAGCTTAGATGCCATAGCCCGGGAGACCCAGTACTTC
-	TRBJ2-3	TRBV19	-	CASSIKRYTDTQYF	TGTGCCAGTAGTATAAAGCGGTACACAGATACGCAGTATTTT
-	TRBJ2-7	TRBV5-4	TRBD2	CASSKEGLAGTSYEQYF	TGTGCCAGCAGCAAAGAAGGACTAGCGGGGACCTCCTACGAGCAGTACTTC
-	TRBJ2-5	TRBV11-2	TRBD2	CASSLARLAIQETQYF	TGTGCCAGCAGCTTAGCCCGACTAGCCATACAAGAGACCCAGTACTTC
-	TRBJ1-1	TRBV18	TRBD1	CASSSRDRGSDTEAFF	TGTGCCAGCTCATCCCGGGACAGGGGGTCGGACACTGAAGCTTTCTTT
-	TRBJ1-6	TRBV7-9	-	CASRTTGQNSPLHF	TGTGCCAGCAGGACGACAGGACAAAATTCACCCCTCCACTTT
-	TRBJ2-7	TRBV4-3	-	CASSQGPGLTYEQYF	TGCGCCAGCAGCCAAGGGCCGGGATTAACCTACGAGCAGTACTTC
-	TRBJ2-5	TRBV6-5	TRBD1	CASSYSGQSQETQYF	TGTGCCAGCAGTTACTCGGGACAGAGTCAAGAGACCCAGTACTTC
-	TRBJ1-1	TRBV9	TRBD1	CASSAVQGANTEAFF	TGTGCCAGCAGCGCAGTTCAGGGGGCGAACACTGAAGCTTTCTTT
few	TRBJ2-1	TRBV30	TRBD2	CAWAGLAGVIREQFF	TGTGCCTGGGCAGGACTAGCGGGGGTTATACGGGAGCAGTTCTTC